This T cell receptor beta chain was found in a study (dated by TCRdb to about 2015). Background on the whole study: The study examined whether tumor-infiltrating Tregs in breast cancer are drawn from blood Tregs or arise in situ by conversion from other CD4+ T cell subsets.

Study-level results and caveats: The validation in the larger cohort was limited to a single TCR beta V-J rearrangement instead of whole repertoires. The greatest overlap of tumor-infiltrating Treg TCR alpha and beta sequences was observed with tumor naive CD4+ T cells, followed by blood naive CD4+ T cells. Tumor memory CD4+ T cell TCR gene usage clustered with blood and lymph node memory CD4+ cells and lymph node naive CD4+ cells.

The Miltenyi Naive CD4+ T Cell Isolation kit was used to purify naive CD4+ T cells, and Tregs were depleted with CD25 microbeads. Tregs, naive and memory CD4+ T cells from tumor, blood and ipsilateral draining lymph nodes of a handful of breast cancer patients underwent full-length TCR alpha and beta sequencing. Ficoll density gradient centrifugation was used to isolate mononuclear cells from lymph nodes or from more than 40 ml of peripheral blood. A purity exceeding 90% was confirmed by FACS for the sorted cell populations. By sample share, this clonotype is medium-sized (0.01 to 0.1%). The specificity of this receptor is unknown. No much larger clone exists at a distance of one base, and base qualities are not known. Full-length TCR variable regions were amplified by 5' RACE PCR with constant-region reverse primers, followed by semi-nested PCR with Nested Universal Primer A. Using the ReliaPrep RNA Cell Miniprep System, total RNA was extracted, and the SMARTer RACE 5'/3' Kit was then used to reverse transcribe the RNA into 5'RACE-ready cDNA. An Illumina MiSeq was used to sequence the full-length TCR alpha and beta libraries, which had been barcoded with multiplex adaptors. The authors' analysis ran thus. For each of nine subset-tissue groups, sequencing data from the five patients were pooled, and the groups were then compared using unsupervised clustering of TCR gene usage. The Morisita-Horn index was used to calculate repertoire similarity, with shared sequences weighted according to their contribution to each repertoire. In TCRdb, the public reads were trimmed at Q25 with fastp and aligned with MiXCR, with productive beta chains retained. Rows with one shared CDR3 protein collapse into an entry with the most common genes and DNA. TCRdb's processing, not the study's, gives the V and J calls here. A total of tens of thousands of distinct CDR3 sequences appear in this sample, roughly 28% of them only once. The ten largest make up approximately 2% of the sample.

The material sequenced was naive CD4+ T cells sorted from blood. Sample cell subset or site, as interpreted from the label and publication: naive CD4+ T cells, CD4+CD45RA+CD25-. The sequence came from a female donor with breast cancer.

The DNA reads TGTGCCAGCAGCTTAGCAAGTGGGGCAATGGCTGAAGCTTTCTTT. It encodes CASSLASGAMAEAFF. Rearrangement joined TRBV7-9 to TRBJ1-1; D gene: possibly TRBD1, on 5 matching bases. At the junction V is shortened by 0 bases and J by 6 bases, with 14 bases in between. CDR1 and CDR2, looked up from the germline V gene (reference sequence), are SEHNR and FQNEAQ. The CDR3, from cysteine to phenylalanine, totals 15 residues. The CDR3 DNA has 45 bases and is translated from base 1.